The T cell receptor (beta chain) under discussion was sequenced for a study of OX40 agonist ivuxolimab in advanced cancers. Details on this clone: What it recognizes is unknown.

The CDR3 runs 14 residues. Germline CDR1 reads SGHTA; CDR2 reads FQGNSA. V was pared by 4 bases and J by 4 bases, with 13 bases between. General observations from the study: On average, CD8+ T cells showed a greater number of expanded clones than CD4+.

Data came from immunoSEQ multiplex PCR; TCRdb stores just in-frame clones and leaves some out. The sample consists of about 55,000 clones, around nine tenths of them appearing once. The sample here was CD4+ or CD8+ T cells sorted from blood, taken in a trial of the OX40 agonist ivuxolimab. The TCR sequence derives from an adult with an advanced solid tumor such as melanoma, head and neck, liver or kidney cancer. The V call is TRBV7-2, the J call TRBJ1-1; D perhaps matches TRBD1 (5 bases). The DNA of the CDR3 is TGTGCCAGCAGCTCGCGGAGGGGCCCCACTGAAGCTTTCTTT. Protein: CASSSRRGPTEAFF.